This T cell receptor beta chain was recovered during a study of identical twins. TCRdb analysed the 5' RACE reads with MiXCR anew, one entry per CDR3 protein. The repertoire consists of a few hundred thousand distinct CDR3 sequences, with about 18% occurring once and the leading ten covering around 12%. This clonotype was seen a handful of times. This CDR3 has 15 residues. Deletions cut 6 bases from V and 0 bases from J, with 12 bases between. Germline V gives CDR1 DFQATT, CDR2 SNEGSKA (reference sequence). The V and J genes are TRBV20-1 and TRBJ1-6; D call uncertain. This TCR came from a man in his forties or fifties in good health. The sequenced sample was naive T cells sorted from blood. This CDR3 reads CSAPDGDSYNSPLHF. In DNA form, the CDR3 reads TGCAGTGCCCCAGACGGTGACTCCTATAATTCACCCCTCCACTTT.